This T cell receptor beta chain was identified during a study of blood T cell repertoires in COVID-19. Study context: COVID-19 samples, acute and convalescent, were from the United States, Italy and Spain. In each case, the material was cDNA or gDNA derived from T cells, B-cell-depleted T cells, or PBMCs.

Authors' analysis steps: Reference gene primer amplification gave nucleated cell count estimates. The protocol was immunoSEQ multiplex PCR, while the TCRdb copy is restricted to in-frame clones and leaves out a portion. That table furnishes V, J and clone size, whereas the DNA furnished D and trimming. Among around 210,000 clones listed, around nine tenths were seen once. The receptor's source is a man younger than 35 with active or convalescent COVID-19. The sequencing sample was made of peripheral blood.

The CDR3 region is CASSLEVWGATGNTIYF. The CDR3 coding sequence is TGTGCCAGCAGTTTAGAGGTGTGGGGAGCTACCGGAAACACCATATATTTT. The gene calls are TRBV28 and TRBJ1-3; D call uncertain. Per germline, CDR1 MDHEN and CDR2 SYDVKM. This CDR3 is 17 amino acids long. Trimming removed 2 bases from V and 4 bases from J, with 18 bases in between.